One sample yielded the 26 T cell receptor beta chains listed below, sequenced in a study of T cell repertoires in cytomegalovirus infection. TCRdb reanalysed the reads using MiXCR and keeps one entry per CDR3 protein. The sample includes roughly 150,000 distinct CDR3 sequences, 23% of them seen just once. Sequenced input: PBMCs. Receptor source: a human donor in good health (CMV status not recorded). Some clones in this sample may be carry-over from other donors' samples.

This chain links TRBV29-1 with TRBJ2-7, with D perhaps matching TRBD2 (7 bases). Germline V lookup: CDR1 SQVTM, CDR2 ANQGSEA. The V gene lost 3 bases and the J gene lost 1 base, with 10 bases spanning the gap. The CDR3 runs to 13 residues. The CDR3 spells CSVEGGHSYEQYF. CDR3 bases: TGCAGCGTTGAGGGGGGGCATTCCTACGAGCAGTACTTC.

The chain links TRBV19 to TRBJ2-7; 11 bases map to TRBD2. This CDR3 is built from 15 residues. In germline, CDR1 is LNHDA, CDR2 SQIVND (reference sequence). V trimming: 7 bases; J trimming: 0 bases; junction bases outside the gene matches: 5. The CDR3 nucleotides read TGTGCCAGTACTTCCGGGACTAGCGGCTCCTACGAGCAGTACTTC. This translates into CASTSGTSGSYEQYF.

This clonotype was found a few times. J is TRBJ1-3 and V is TRBV6-1; the D gene is possibly TRBD1 (5 bases). The CDR3 covers 15 residues. Germline V gene lookup returns CDR1 MNHNS and CDR2 SASEGT. V was pared by 6 bases and J by 0 bases, with 12 bases between. The CDR3 DNA follows: TGTGCCAGCAGGACGGGACGAGTCTCTGGAAACACCATATATTTT. This encodes CASRTGRVSGNTIYF.

This chain links TRBV6-5 with TRBJ2-2; no clear D. This CDR3 comprises 15 residues. Trimming took off 2 bases at V and 5 bases at J, with 12 bases between the two ends. Germline V gives CDR1 MNHEY, CDR2 SVGAGI. CDR3 sequence (DNA): TGTGCCAGCAGTTACGACCGAGTATCGACCGGGGAGCTGTTTTTT. This translates into CASSYDRVSTGELFF.

This clonotype was counted a few times. The junction differs from germline at one of its ends, possibly a read error. This chain joins TRBV28 and TRBJ2-2; 10 nucleotides agree with TRBD2. The CDR3 is 17 residues long. From germline, CDR1 is MDHEN and CDR2 SYDVKM. This CDR3 reads CASSTLAGGQNTGDLFF. As DNA, the CDR3 is TGTGCCAGCAGCACCTTAGCGGGGGGCCAGAACACCGGGGATCTGTTTTTT. The complete variable domain, with remaining parts taken from reference TRBV28 and TRBJ2-2, reads DVKVTQSSRYLVKRTGEKVFLECVQDMDHENMFWYRQDPGLGLRLIYFSYDVKMKEKGDIPEGYSVSREKKERFSLILESASTNQTSMYLCASSTLAGGQNTGDLFFGEGSRLTVL.

This clonotype was seen many times. This chain uses TRBV7-2 with TRBJ2-1; tentatively, D is TRBD2 (6 bases). There are 15 residues in the CDR3. V shed 7 bases and J shed 6 bases, with 19 bases lying between them. Germline loops: CDR1 SGHTA, CDR2 FQGNSA. CDR3 region: CASTPRRGPGNEQFF. In DNA, the CDR3 is TGTGCCAGCACCCCCCGGCGGGGCCCGGGCAATGAGCAGTTCTTC.

V is TRBV4-1 and J is TRBJ2-1; no firm D call. Trimming pared 0 bases from V and 5 bases from J, leaving 14 bases between. CDR1 and CDR2 (germline): MGHRA, YSYEKL. The CDR3 runs to 16 residues. CDR3 protein: CASSQDSVRRNNEQFF. The CDR3 nucleotides read TGCGCCAGCAGCCAAGATAGTGTAAGACGTAACAATGAGCAGTTCTTC.

The rearrangement joins TRBV2 to TRBJ2-4, with D unresolved. Germline V gene sequence: CDR1 SNHLY, CDR2 FYNNEI. Between the trimmed V and J ends, which lost 2 bases and 7 bases, there was a span of 0 bases. The CDR3 covers 10 residues. The CDR3 here is CASSENIQYF. DNA for the CDR3: TGTGCCAGCAGTGAAAACATTCAGTACTTC.

This clonotype has a handful of counts. This chain connects TRBV7-2 to TRBJ2-7; D is undetermined. From germline, CDR1 is SGHTA and CDR2 FQGNSA. With 7 bases removed from V and 2 bases from J, the gap between germline ends came to 15 bases. The CDR3 runs to 14 residues. This CDR3 is CASIPGPGPYEQYF. In DNA, the CDR3 is TGTGCCAGCATCCCAGGTCCGGGCCCCTACGAGCAGTACTTC.

The chain links TRBV12-3 or TRBV12-4 to TRBJ1-6; no clear D. The V end was cut by 5 bases, the J end by 8 bases, with 13 bases between. CDR3 length equals 14 residues. The CDR3 nucleotides read TGTGCCAGCAGTCCACCACGTGGGCATTCACCCCTCCACTTT. Its protein product is CASSPPRGHSPLHF.

J is TRBJ1-2 and V is TRBV28, with a tentative D call TRBD1 (5 bases). The CDR3 covers 15 residues. Germline V gene sequence: CDR1 MDHEN, CDR2 SYDVKM. The V end was cut by 2 bases, the J end by 7 bases, with 17 bases between. The CDR3 here is CASSLGAQESPGYTF. As DNA, the CDR3 is TGTGCCAGCAGTTTAGGGGCCCAAGAATCGCCTGGCTACACCTTC.

The chain couples TRBV20-1 to TRBJ2-1, with TRBD1 matching over 7 bases. After removal of 0 bases from V and 2 bases from J, the junction contained 4 bases not matched to a gene. CDR3 length equals 15 residues. From germline, CDR1 is DFQATT and CDR2 SNEGSKA (reference sequence). CDR3 in DNA: TGCAGTGCTAGAGATACAGGGGTTGCCTACAATGAGCAGTTCTTC. Protein: CSARDTGVAYNEQFF.

This clonotype was counted a single time. This sequence joins TRBV11-2 and TRBJ1-4; a possible D gene is TRBD1 (5 bases). Trimming removed 5 bases at V and 5 bases at J, with 15 bases between. Per germline, CDR1 SGHAT and CDR2 FQNNGV. The CDR3 is made up of 15 amino acids. The CDR3 spells CASSPTPRQNEKLFF. CDR3 DNA sequence: TGTGCCAGCAGCCCTACCCCAAGACAGAATGAAAAACTGTTTTTT.

This clonotype was recorded at least ten times. CDR3 sequence: CASSLFQGENTGELFF. In DNA, the CDR3 is TGTGCCAGCAGCTTGTTCCAGGGGGAGAACACCGGGGAGCTGTTTTTT. The V and J genes are TRBV5-4 and TRBJ2-2; 7 bases match TRBD1. The CDR3 totals 16 residues. Germline V gene data show CDR1 as SGHNT and CDR2 as YYREEE (reference sequence). V lost 1 base and J lost 1; bases outside the gene matches: 4.

This clonotype appeared a few times. The gene calls are TRBV14 and TRBJ2-6; unclear D gene. Germline V gene lookup returns CDR1 SGHDN and CDR2 FVKESK. The CDR3 has 17 residues. V was pared by 0 bases and J by 2 bases, with 11 bases between. CDR3 sequence reads: CASSQELFSAGANVLTF. The CDR3 coding sequence is TGTGCCAGCAGCCAAGAGCTATTTTCCGCTGGGGCCAACGTCCTGACTTTC. Together with reference TRBV14 and TRBJ2-6, the CDR3 gives the full variable domain: EAGVTQFPSHSVIEKGQTVTLRCDPISGHDNLYWYRRVMGKEIKFLLHFVKESKQDESGMPNNRFLAERTGGTYSTLKVQPAELEDSGVYFCASSQELFSAGANVLTFGAGSRLTVL.

The chain uses TRBV14 and TRBJ2-5; possible D gene TRBD2, 6 bases. V lost 2 bases and J lost 2, with 9 bases in between. Germline CDR1 SGHDN, CDR2 FVKESK. The CDR3 sequence is 14 residues long. CDR3 DNA sequence: TGTGCCAGCAGCCAACGGGACTTTCAAGAGACCCAGTACTTC. Residues: CASSQRDFQETQYF.

This clonotype has ten or more counts. V and J are TRBV12-3 or TRBV12-4 and TRBJ2-4, with a tentative D call TRBD2 (6 bases). CDR3 length: 17 amino acids. V lost 5 bases and J lost 0, with 17 bases in between. CDR3 in DNA: TGTGCCAGCAGTCCGATGGTAGCGGATATAGCCAAAAACATTCAGTACTTC. Protein: CASSPMVADIAKNIQYF.

The genes are TRBV5-6 and TRBJ2-5, with no clear D. The germline CDR1 and CDR2 sequences are SGHDT and YYEEEE. The CDR3 loop spans 15 amino acids. The ends were cut back, 0 bases at V and 1 base at J, with 10 bases in the middle. CDR3 protein: CASSLEMERQETQYF. DNA for the CDR3: TGTGCCAGCAGCTTGGAGATGGAACGCCAAGAGACCCAGTACTTC.

This clonotype was counted a few times. The chain has TRBV28 and TRBJ2-7, with D possibly TRBD1 on 6 matching bases. The CDR3 is made up of 15 amino acids. Looked up from germline, CDR1 is MDHEN and CDR2 is SYDVKM. V lost 3 bases and J 0 bases, leaving 12 bases between the germline ends. The CDR3 spells CASSFGGLSSYEQYF. The CDR3 coding sequence is TGTGCCAGCAGTTTTGGGGGCCTGAGCTCCTACGAGCAGTACTTC.

The table lists this clonotype with a few counts. V is TRBV7-6 and J is TRBJ1-2; the D gene is possibly TRBD1 (5 bases). The CDR3 sequence is 12 residues long. CDR1 is SGHVS and CDR2 is FNYEAQ in the germline V gene. V lost 3 bases and J 8 bases, leaving 10 bases between the germline ends. The CDR3 bases are TGTGCCAGCAGCTTCCAGGGTGAGGGCTACACCTTC. It encodes CASSFQGEGYTF.

This clonotype has more than one count but fewer than ten. The chain combines TRBV20-1 with TRBJ2-3; the D gene is possibly TRBD2 (6 bases). In germline, CDR1 is DFQATT, CDR2 SNEGSKA (reference sequence). This CDR3 has 15 amino acids. V dropped 5 bases and J dropped 1 base, with 16 bases sitting between them. DNA of the CDR3: TGCAGTGCTCCGACCTCGCGGGGTCGCACAGATACGCAGTATTTT. Its translation: CSAPTSRGRTDTQYF.

The chain uses TRBV20-1 and TRBJ2-1, with 10 bases aligning to TRBD2. Trimming removed 4 bases from V and 7 bases from J; junction bases left unmatched: 4. The CDR3 runs 13 residues. In germline, CDR1 is DFQATT, CDR2 SNEGSKA (reference sequence). The CDR3 region is CSATPSGRNEQFF. For the CDR3, the DNA is TGCAGTGCTACACCTAGCGGGAGAAATGAGCAGTTCTTC.

The J gene is TRBJ1-2, the V gene TRBV29-1, with 7 nucleotides matching TRBD1. The V segment lost 3 bases and the J segment 8 bases; nucleotides outside the gene matches: 9. There are 13 residues in the CDR3. The V gene's germline CDR1 is SQVTM and CDR2 ANQGSEA. In DNA, the CDR3 is TGCAGCGTTGATCCGGGACAGCTGGGGGGCTACACCTTC. As protein: CSVDPGQLGGYTF.

This clonotype has more than one count but fewer than ten. The chain joins TRBV5-1 to TRBJ2-1; D is perhaps TRBD2 (5 bases). The V end lost 2 bases, the J end lost 1 base, and 10 bases lay between the germline ends. This CDR3 is 15 amino acids long. Germline values: CDR1 SGHRS, CDR2 YFSETQ. DNA of the CDR3: TGCGCCAGCAGCTTAAGCGGTCTTTCCTACAATGAGCAGTTCTTC. Translating gives CASSLSGLSYNEQFF.

J is TRBJ2-7 and V is TRBV18, with a tentative D call TRBD1 (5 bases). This CDR3 spans 14 amino acids. Per the germline V gene, CDR1 is KGHSH and CDR2 is LQKENI. The V end was cut by 3 bases, the J end by 3 bases, with 12 bases between. The CDR3 loop reads CASSPVTGFYEQYF. The CDR3 DNA follows: TGTGCCAGCTCACCCGTCACAGGATTCTACGAGCAGTACTTC.

This clonotype showed up just a few times. This sequence joins TRBV7-2 and TRBJ2-4, with 9 nucleotides matching TRBD1. Trimming cost V 0 bases and J 1 base; bases outside gene matches: 4. Germline CDR1 and CDR2: SGHTA and FQGNSA. This CDR3 spans 17 amino acids. The CDR3 loop reads CASSLALGTGAKNIQYF. The DNA of the CDR3 is TGTGCCAGCAGCTTAGCGCTTGGGACAGGGGCCAAAAACATTCAGTACTTC.